This TCR beta chain was sequenced in a study of monozygotic twins with inflammatory bowel disease. Study results and caveats: Among the T cells, different subtypes could not be distinguished. Researchers reported no repertoire similarity difference between concordant and discordant twins, possibly from limited power. Relative to healthy twins, IBD patients had fewer clonotypes in common with others, a gap that was especially apparent with disease activity.

This CDR3 has 17 amino acids. Per the germline V gene, CDR1 is DFQATT and CDR2 is SNEGSKA (reference sequence). Points on this clonotype: The antigen remains unidentified.

During cDNA synthesis, UMIs that each contained a 6-nucleotide sample barcode were added by means of template switching. TCRdb reprocessed the 5' RACE reads and keeps a single row for each CDR3 protein, giving no DNA. This sample's clone table lists nearly 450,000 distinct CDR3 sequences. This chain connects TRBV20-1 to TRBJ2-1; the D call of TRBD2 rests on TCRdb alone, since no DNA is present to check it. The sequence derives from a human donor with ulcerative colitis or Crohn's disease, or a healthy co-twin of an affected twin (not recorded which). The sequenced material came from blood. The CDR3 protein is CSAIRERTQRDDNEQFF.